The rows below give T cell receptor beta chains drawn from one sample of a study of cytomegalovirus exposure and HLA in healthy donors. Produced via immunoSEQ multiplex PCR; TCRdb's table is partial and in-frame only. The sample has over 150,000 clones; 84% are singletons. The sample comprised PBMCs. Every receptor here comes from a girl between 5 and 17 years old in good health and CMV-seropositive. Each CDR3 is given with its conserved first and last residue. D genes are given only for firm matches. Size values are once, few and many counts, or a class for expanded clones, and some rows have none.

J gene	D gene	clone size	V gene	CDR3 DNA	CDR3 protein
TRBJ2-2	TRBD1	NA	TRBV5-4	TGTGCCAGCGGACAGGGGGTATTGTTGAACACCGGGGAGCTGTTTTTT	CASGQGVLLNTGELFF
TRBJ1-1	NA	NA	TRBV7-8	TGTGCCAGCAGCTCGACAGAGAGAGCTTTCTTT	CASSSTERAFF
TRBJ1-1	TRBD1	once	TRBV11-3	TGTGCCAGCAGCCCGGACAGGGGGCTGGTGGTTTTCTTT	CASSPDRGLVVFF
TRBJ2-3	TRBD2	NA	TRBV11-2	TGTGCCAGCAGCTTAGGTCTGCGGGGGGCGGGCACAGATACGCAGTATTTT	CASSLGLRGAGTDTQYF
TRBJ1-1	TRBD1	NA	TRBV10-3	TGTGCCACCAGATTACTAACCGACAGGGGGGAGACTGAAGCTTTCTTT	CATRLLTDRGETEAFF
TRBJ2-1	TRBD1	once	TRBV4-1	TGCGCCAGCAGCCAAGGACAGGGTGTCTACAATGAGCAGTTCTTC	CASSQGQGVYNEQFF
TRBJ1-1	NA	NA	TRBV2	TGTGCCAGCAGGGCCACGGGTTCTCTCGTGACTGAAGCTTTCTTT	CASRATGSLVTEAFF
TRBJ1-2	NA	NA	TRBV29-1	TGCAGCGTTGGAATGCCCCGGACGGGAAACTATGGCTACACCTTC	CSVGMPRTGNYGYTF
TRBJ1-1	NA	NA	TRBV27	TGTGCCAGCAGCCTGACTTTAACGAACACTGAAGCTTTCTTT	CASSLTLTNTEAFF
TRBJ1-2	TRBD1	NA	TRBV13	TGTGCCAGCAGCTCTGGGTTTGTTGACAGGGGGCCTCCAAACTATGGCTACACCTTC	CASSSGFVDRGPPNYGYTF
TRBJ1-4	TRBD1	NA	TRBV7-8	TGTGCCAGCAGCCCGGGACAGAAAAATGAAAAACTGTTTTTT	CASSPGQKNEKLFF